These 10 T cell receptor beta chains were sequenced from one sample in a study of blood T cell repertoires in COVID-19. Sequenced by immunoSEQ multiplex PCR; TCRdb stores in-frame clones only, minus some. The table lists just under 350,000 clones, roughly 90% of them singletons. The material sequenced was peripheral blood. Receptors originate from a woman between 70 and 85 years old with COVID-19, enrolled during active disease.

This chain connects TRBV28 to TRBJ1-2; 9 bases match TRBD1. Per germline, CDR1 MDHEN and CDR2 SYDVKM. The V segment lost 5 bases and the J segment 7 bases; nucleotides outside the gene matches: 5. The CDR3 is made up of 13 amino acids. The CDR3 DNA sequence: TGTGCCAGCAGTGGAGGACAGGGGTCTGGCTACACCTTC. Protein product: CASSGGQGSGYTF.

The J gene is TRBJ2-7, the V gene TRBV5-1; the D gene is possibly TRBD2 (6 bases). CDR3 length: 16 amino acids. Trimming shortened V by 5 bases and J by 2 bases, and 20 bases separated the two germline ends. Per the germline V gene, CDR1 is SGHRS and CDR2 is YFSETQ. The CDR3 reads CASSLRELGSTYEQYF. The CDR3 DNA reads TGCGCCAGCAGTTTACGTGAACTCGGGAGTACCTACGAGCAGTACTTC. The full variable domain, its missing parts supplied by reference TRBV5-1 and TRBJ2-7, is KAGVTQTPRYLIKTRGQQVTLSCSPISGHRSVSWYQQTPGQGLQFLFEYFSETQRNKGNFPGRFSGRQFSNSRSEMNVSTLELGDSALYLCASSLRELGSTYEQYFGPGTRLTVT.

CDR3 coding DNA: TGTGCCAGTTCCCCTGGGACAGATCGTGAAAAACTGTTTTTT. Translating it yields CASSPGTDREKLFF. The chain uses TRBV18 and TRBJ1-4, with 7 bases lining up with TRBD1. J gave up 7 bases and V 9 bases, and 11 bases lay outside the gene matches. This CDR3 has 14 amino acids. Per germline, CDR1 KGHSH and CDR2 LQKENI.

This clone came up once. The V gene is TRBV5-1, the J gene TRBJ2-2; TRBD2 aligns across 12 bases. Per germline, CDR1 SGHRS and CDR2 YFSETQ. The CDR3 extends over 18 amino acids. Trimming at V came to 0 bases and at J to 2 bases, leaving 5 bases not matched to a gene. The CDR3 here is CASSLATSGGTNTGELFF. Written as DNA, the CDR3 is TGCGCCAGCAGCTTGGCCACTAGCGGGGGGACTAACACCGGGGAGCTGTTTTTT.

V usage is TRBV2 and J usage is TRBJ2-3; 13 bases are shared with TRBD2. After removal of 1 base from V and 5 bases from J, the junction contained 6 bases not matched to a gene. The CDR3 totals 17 residues. The germline gives CDR1 SNHLY, CDR2 FYNNEI. CDR3 loop: CASSEVGLAGARDTQYF. DNA of the CDR3: TGTGCCAGCAGTGAAGTAGGACTAGCGGGGGCGAGAGATACGCAGTATTTT.

The chain combines TRBV19 with TRBJ2-7; TRBD1 agrees at 11 bases. Germline V gives CDR1 LNHDA, CDR2 SQIVND (reference sequence). Trimming removed 3 bases from V and 3 bases from J; junction bases left unmatched: 4. CDR3 size: 15 residues. DNA for the CDR3: TGTGCCAGTAGTATTGGACAGGGGGCCTTCTACGAGCAGTACTTC. Encoded protein: CASSIGQGAFYEQYF.

V is TRBV28 and J is TRBJ1-5, with D maybe TRBD1 (6 bases). Per germline, CDR1 MDHEN and CDR2 SYDVKM. The CDR3 loop spans 19 amino acids. V shed 7 bases and J shed 0 bases, with 25 bases lying between them. The CDR3 protein is CASTYTRDNIFPSNQPQHF. The CDR3, as DNA: TGTGCCAGCACCTACACCCGGGACAATATATTCCCTAGCAATCAGCCCCAGCATTTT.

The chain employs TRBV2 and TRBJ2-5; D is possibly TRBD1 (5 bases). The CDR3 is made up of 14 amino acids. Trimming left V 5 bases short and J 1 base short, with 11 bases between. CDR1 is SNHLY and CDR2 is FYNNEI in the germline V gene. CDR3 sequence reads: CASSPDSFQETQYF. The CDR3 bases are TGTGCCAGCAGTCCCGACAGCTTCCAAGAGACCCAGTACTTC.

V gene TRBV10-3 combines with J gene TRBJ2-7; 11 nucleotides agree with TRBD2. The CDR3 runs to 12 residues. The germline CDR1 and CDR2 sequences are ENHRY and SYGVKD. V dropped 9 bases and J dropped 7; count of bases not matched to a gene: 5. The DNA for the CDR3 is TGTGCCATTAGCGGGGGGGCCAATGAGCAGTACTTC. Its translation is CAISGGANEQYF.

A note on this clone: Other DNA sequences within the sample encode an identical CDR3. J is TRBJ1-5 and V is TRBV27; 7 bases agree with TRBD1. Trimming cost V 2 bases and J 6 bases; bases outside gene matches: 4. The CDR3 sequence is 14 residues long. Germline lookup yields CDR1 MNHEY and CDR2 SMNVEV (reference sequence). Here the CDR3 reads CASSLTGVGQPQHF. The CDR3 coding sequence is TGTGCCAGCAGTTTAACAGGGGTGGGTCAGCCCCAGCATTTT.